The rows below give T cell receptor beta chains drawn from one sample of a study of blood T cell repertoires in COVID-19. Assay used: immunoSEQ multiplex PCR; TCRdb lists only in-frame clones, some missing. The sample records about 210,000 clones, about nine tenths being singletons. Material: peripheral blood. These receptors originate from a man aged 40-50 years with acute or convalescent COVID-19. The CDR3 runs from the conserved cysteine through the conserved F or W.

v_call: TRBV4-2; cdr3_aa: CASSQGGTAQGEQFF
v_call: TRBV5-6; cdr3_aa: CASSPGLAGAYEQYF
v_call: TRBV28; cdr3_aa: CASSSRVGQGKGYGYTF
v_call: TRBV4-2; cdr3_aa: CASSHFRRTLSYEQYF
v_call: TRBV7-9; cdr3_aa: CASSLEGVGTEAFF
v_call: TRBV3-1/TRBV3-2; cdr3_aa: CASSSRTGLSSGNTIYF
v_call: TRBV6-6; cdr3_aa: CASSLRQTPNYGYTF
v_call: TRBV7-2; cdr3_aa: CASRTSASQETQYF
v_call: TRBV4-1; cdr3_aa: CASSQATSRTSYEQYF
v_call: TRBV18; cdr3_aa: CASSPPGQVYNEQFF
v_call: TRBV7-2; cdr3_aa: CASSLGGGLEQFF
v_call: TRBV6-2/TRBV6-3; cdr3_aa: CASSLAGITDTQYF